Listed here are 9 T cell receptor beta chains from one sample, sequenced in a study of kidney transplant recipient with SARS-CoV-2 infection. A single record per CDR3 protein comes from TCRdb applying MiXCR to the reads. This table holds under 300,000 distinct CDR3 sequences, 29% found once. Specimen: a blood sample, collected at baseline and on approximately day 120 from a kidney transplant recipient. The receptors were sampled from a male patient aged 25-45 years who had COVID-19 and was a kidney transplant recipient. Some of the T cells may derive from the graft donor.

This clonotype was seen more than once but under ten times. This chain uses TRBV29-1 with TRBJ2-5, with 9 bases fitting TRBD1. J was trimmed by 1 base and V by 6 bases; bases with no gene match: 0. There are 12 residues in the CDR3. Germline V lookup: CDR1 SQVTM, CDR2 ANQGSEA. This CDR3 reads CSVDRGQETQYF. The CDR3 DNA follows: TGCAGCGTGGACAGGGGCCAAGAGACCCAGTACTTC.

This clonotype has a count of ten or more. The chain has TRBV11-1 and TRBJ1-2, with D unresolved. CDR1 SGHAT and CDR2 FQDESV come from the germline V gene (reference sequence). Trimming removed 5 bases at V and 4 bases at J, with 23 bases between. The CDR3 covers 17 residues. The CDR3 region has the DNA TGTGCCAGCAGCGAAAGGTATAAGGCTGGAAAGACCTATGGCTACACCTTC. This gives the protein CASSERYKAGKTYGYTF. Full variable domain (missing parts from reference TRBV11-1 and TRBJ1-2): EAEVAQSPRYKITEKSQAVAFWCDPISGHATLYWYRQILGQGPELLVQFQDESVVDDSQLPKDRFSAERLKGVDSTLKIQPAELGDSAMYLCASSERYKAGKTYGYTFGSGTRLTVV.

This chain joins TRBV5-4 and TRBJ1-2; D remains ambiguous. CDR1 and CDR2 (germline): SGHNT, YYREEE (reference sequence). Trimming removed 6 bases from V and 4 bases from J, with 22 bases in between. This CDR3 has 16 residues. CDR3: CASNISVPGKAYGYTF. CDR3 nucleotides: TGTGCCAGCAACATTAGCGTACCAGGAAAGGCCTATGGCTACACCTTC. Looking up the rest from reference TRBV5-4 and TRBJ1-2 gives the full variable domain: ETGVTQSPTHLIKTRGQQVTLRCSSQSGHNTVSWYQQALGQGPQFIFQYYREEENGRGNFPPRFSGLQFPNYSSELNVNALELDDSALYLCASNISVPGKAYGYTFGSGTRLTVV.

About this clonotype itself: The junction shows a germline mismatch at one end, possibly a read error. V usage is TRBV20-1 and J usage is TRBJ2-2; TRBD2 is a possible D gene (6 bases). Germline CDR1 reads DFQATT; CDR2 reads SNEGSKA (reference sequence). The CDR3 loop spans 13 amino acids. The CDR3, as DNA: TGCGGTGCTAGGGGACTTTACACCGGGGAGCTGTTTTTT. Translation gives CGARGLYTGELFF.

Regarding this clonotype: A much more abundant neighbour one base away suggests this may be a read error. The rearrangement links TRBV10-3 to TRBJ2-2; TRBD2 aligns across 9 bases. V lost 3 bases to trimming and J lost 9 bases; unmatched junction nucleotides: 8. Germline assignment: CDR1 ENHRY and CDR2 SYGVKD. The CDR3 runs 15 residues. CDR3 amino acids: CAISDSGSRARELFF. The CDR3 DNA is TGTGCCATCAGTGATAGCGGGAGTAGGGCCAGGGAGCTGTTTTTT.

As for this clonotype: A clone one base away is much larger, so this may be a read error. This chain joins TRBV27 and TRBJ1-1; tentatively, D is TRBD1 (5 bases). Germline assignment: CDR1 MNHEY and CDR2 SMNVEV (reference sequence). The V and J ends lost 2 bases and 5 bases respectively, with 9 bases between them. CDR3 length: 13 amino acids. The CDR3 loop is CASSLHQGTEAFF. The CDR3 region has the DNA TGTGCCAGCAGTTTACATCAGGGAACTGAAGCTTTCTTT.

The table lists this clonotype with many counts. The gene calls are TRBV6-2 or TRBV6-3 and TRBJ1-2, with D uncertain. The V end lost 5 bases, the J end lost 4 bases, and 23 bases lay between the germline ends. The germline gives CDR1 MNHEY, CDR2 SVGEGT. The CDR3 runs 17 residues. This CDR3 is CASSRTNCIGKTYGYTF. Written as DNA, the CDR3 is TGTGCCAGCAGTAGAACAAACTGCATCGGAAAGACCTATGGCTACACCTTC.

This clonotype was counted ten times or more. This sequence joins TRBV2 and TRBJ1-1; tentative D call: TRBD1 (5 bases). The CDR3 covers 15 residues. CDR1 is SNHLY and CDR2 is FYNNEI in the germline V gene. V was cut by 4 bases and J by 4 bases, with 16 bases left in between. The CDR3 nucleotides are TGTGCCAGCAGTGCCCAGACAGTGGCCGGCACTGAAGCTTTCTTT. Amino acid sequence: CASSAQTVAGTEAFF.

The sample holds many counts of this clonotype. V is TRBV6-5 and J is TRBJ1-2; D is undetermined. In germline, CDR1 is MNHEY, CDR2 SVGAGI. V lost 0 bases and J 4 bases, leaving 6 bases between the germline ends. CDR3 length equals 13 residues. The CDR3, as DNA: TGTGCCAGCAGTTACTCGCGGGGCTATGGCTACACCTTC. It yields the protein CASSYSRGYGYTF.